The 10 T cell receptor beta chains below were found in one sample sequenced in a study of T cells in Graves' hyperthyroidism and ophthalmopathy. Authors of the study amplified TCR beta CDR3 regions from RNA transcripts. Initially, a first-round RT-PCR of the TCR CDR3 employed the HTBI primer set. In TCRdb, the multiplex PCR reads were re-called with MiXCR into one record per CDR3 protein. This table holds about 640,000 distinct CDR3 sequences, under 25% found once. The source material was blood. These TCRs come from a man aged 25 to 40 with Graves' ophthalmopathy.

This clonotype was counted a few times. The chain joins TRBV7-9 to TRBJ2-7; 9 bases are a match to TRBD1. CDR3 size: 16 residues. Germline CDR1 SEHNR, CDR2 FQNEAQ (reference sequence). The V segment lost 5 bases and the J segment 2 bases; nucleotides outside the gene matches: 10. The CDR3 region has the DNA TGTGCCAGCAGCCAAGATCTCGGGACAGGGCCCTACGAGCAGTACTTC. This sequence encodes CASSQDLGTGPYEQYF. Complete variable domain (other parts from reference TRBV7-9 and TRBJ2-7): DTGVSQNPRHKITKRGQNVTFRCDPISEHNRLYWYRQTLGQGPEFLTYFQNEAQLEKSRLLSDRFSAERPKGSFSTLEIQRTEQGDSAMYLCASSQDLGTGPYEQYFGPGTRLTVT.

At least ten counts were recorded for this clonotype. The genes are TRBV9 and TRBJ2-5; a possible D gene is TRBD2 (6 bases). CDR1 is SGDLS and CDR2 is YYNGEE in the germline V gene. V lost 3 bases and J 1 base, leaving 7 bases between the germline ends. CDR3 size: 13 residues. The DNA of the CDR3 is TGTGCCAGCAGCGCCGGGAGCCAAGAGACCCAGTACTTC. Translated: CASSAGSQETQYF.

This clonotype was counted a few times. The rearrangement joins TRBV29-1 to TRBJ2-7; TRBD2 might be the D (5 bases). The V and J ends lost 6 bases and 2 bases respectively, with 14 bases between them. There are 13 residues in the CDR3. Germline assignment: CDR1 SQVTM and CDR2 ANQGSEA. Written as DNA, the CDR3 is TGCAGCGTGACCTTGAAAGCGGCCTACGAGCAGTACTTC. Translating gives CSVTLKAAYEQYF.

V is TRBV20-1 and J is TRBJ2-2, with D possibly TRBD2 on 6 matching bases. Trimming cost V 3 bases and J 5 bases, with 16 bases left between them. This CDR3 contains 15 residues. Germline loops: CDR1 DFQATT, CDR2 SNEGSKA (reference sequence). The chain's CDR3 is CSASFQGAGTGELFF. DNA of the CDR3: TGCAGTGCTAGTTTCCAGGGCGCGGGGACCGGGGAGCTGTTTTTT.

This chain connects TRBV6-5 to TRBJ2-3, with D uncertain. Trimming removed 6 bases from V and 4 bases from J, with 8 bases in between. Germline V CDR1 and CDR2: MNHEY, SVGAGI. This CDR3 is 12 amino acids long. The CDR3 is CASSSSPDTQYF. The CDR3 coding sequence is TGTGCCAGCAGCTCCTCCCCAGATACGCAGTATTTT.

The V gene is TRBV13, the J gene TRBJ2-1; TRBD2 is a possible D gene (5 bases). This CDR3 has 17 amino acids. CDR1 and CDR2 (germline): PRHDT, FYEKMQ (reference sequence). V was shortened by 0 bases and J by 4 bases, with 16 bases between the two germline ends. As DNA, the CDR3 is TGTGCCAGCAGCTTAGGTTGGGCTAGAGACTATTACAATGAGCAGTTCTTC. Translated: CASSLGWARDYYNEQFF.

This clonotype was counted ten times or more. The chain couples TRBV20-1 to TRBJ1-1; D ambiguous. The germline V and J ends were trimmed by 4 bases and 4 bases, with 7 bases remaining between them. This CDR3 is built from 11 residues. Germline V CDR1 and CDR2: DFQATT, SNEGSKA (reference sequence). CDR3 nucleotides: TGCAGTGCTAATGGCCTCACTGAAGCTTTCTTT. Its translation is CSANGLTEAFF.

This clonotype was observed at least ten times. The J gene is TRBJ2-5, the V gene TRBV7-8; D gene ambiguous. V was trimmed by 10 bases and J by 0 bases, leaving 18 bases between them. There are 15 residues in the CDR3. Looked up from germline, CDR1 is SGHVS and CDR2 is FQNEAQ. CDR3 residues: CANLSRVSYQETQYF. The CDR3 nucleotides read TGTGCCAACCTCTCGCGCGTGAGCTACCAAGAGACCCAGTACTTC.

The chain is built from TRBV6-1 and TRBJ1-2; D is unclear. Germline V CDR1 and CDR2: MNHNS, SASEGT. Trimming pared 5 bases from V and 2 bases from J, leaving 18 bases between. The CDR3 extends over 16 amino acids. The CDR3 region is CASSSLTGVRNYGYTF. CDR3 coding DNA: TGTGCCAGCAGTTCCCTAACTGGGGTTAGGAACTATGGCTACACCTTC.

This chain joins TRBV7-9 and TRBJ2-3; TRBD2 aligns across 8 bases. V lost 4 bases, J lost 6 bases, and 9 bases stayed unmatched. The CDR3 contains 15 residues. CDR1 and CDR2 (germline): SEHNR, FQNEAQ (reference sequence). The CDR3 sequence is CASSSRPGGPDTQYF. CDR3 nucleotides: TGTGCCAGCAGCTCGCGACCGGGAGGGCCTGATACGCAGTATTTT.